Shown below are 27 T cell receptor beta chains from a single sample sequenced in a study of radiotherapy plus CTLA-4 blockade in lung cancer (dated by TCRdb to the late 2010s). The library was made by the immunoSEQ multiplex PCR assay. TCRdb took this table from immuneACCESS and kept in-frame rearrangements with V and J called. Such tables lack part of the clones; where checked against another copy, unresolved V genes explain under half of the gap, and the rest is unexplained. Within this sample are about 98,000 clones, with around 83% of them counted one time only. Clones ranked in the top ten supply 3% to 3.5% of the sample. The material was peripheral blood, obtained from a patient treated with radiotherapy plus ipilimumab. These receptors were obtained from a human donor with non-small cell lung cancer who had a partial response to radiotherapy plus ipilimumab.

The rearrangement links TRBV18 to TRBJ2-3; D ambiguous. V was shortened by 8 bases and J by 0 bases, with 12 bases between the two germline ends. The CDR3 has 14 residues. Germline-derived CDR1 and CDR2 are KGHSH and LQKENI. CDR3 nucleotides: TGTGCCAGCCGACTCGACGGTAGCACAGATACGCAGTATTTT. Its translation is CASRLDGSTDTQYF.

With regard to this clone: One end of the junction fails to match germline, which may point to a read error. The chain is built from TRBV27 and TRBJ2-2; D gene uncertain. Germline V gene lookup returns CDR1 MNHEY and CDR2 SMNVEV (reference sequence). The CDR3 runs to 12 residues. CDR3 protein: CVSSRYTGELFF. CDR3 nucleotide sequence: TGTGTCAGCAGCCGTTATACCGGGGAGCTGTTTTTT.

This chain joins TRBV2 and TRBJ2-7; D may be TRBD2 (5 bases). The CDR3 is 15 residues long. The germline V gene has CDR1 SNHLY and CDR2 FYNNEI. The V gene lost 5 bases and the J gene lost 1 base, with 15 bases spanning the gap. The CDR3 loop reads CASSPDYFLSYEQYF. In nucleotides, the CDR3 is TGTGCCAGCAGTCCCGACTATTTCTTATCCTACGAGCAGTACTTC. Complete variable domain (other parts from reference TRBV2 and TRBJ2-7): EPEVTQTPSHQVTQMGQEVILRCVPISNHLYFYWYRQILGQKVEFLVSFYNNEISEKSEIFDDQFSVERPDGSNFTLKIRSTKLEDSAMYFCASSPDYFLSYEQYFGPGTRLTVT.

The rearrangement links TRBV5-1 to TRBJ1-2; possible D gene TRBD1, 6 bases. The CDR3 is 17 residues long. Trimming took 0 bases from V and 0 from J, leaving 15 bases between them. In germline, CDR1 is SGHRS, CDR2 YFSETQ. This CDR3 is CASSLDRQAFPNYGYTF. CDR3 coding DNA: TGCGCCAGCAGCTTGGATCGACAGGCGTTTCCTAACTATGGCTACACCTTC.

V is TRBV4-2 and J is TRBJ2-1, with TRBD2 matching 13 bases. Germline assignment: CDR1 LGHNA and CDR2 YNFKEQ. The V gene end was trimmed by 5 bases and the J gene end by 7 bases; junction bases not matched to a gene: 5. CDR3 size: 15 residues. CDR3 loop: CASSATSGRANEQFF. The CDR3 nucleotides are TGTGCCAGCAGCGCCACTAGCGGGAGGGCTAATGAGCAGTTCTTC.

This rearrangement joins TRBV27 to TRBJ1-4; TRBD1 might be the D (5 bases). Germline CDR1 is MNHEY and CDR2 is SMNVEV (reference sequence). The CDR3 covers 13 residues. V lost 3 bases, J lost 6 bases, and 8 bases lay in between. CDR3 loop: CASSLVTDEKLFF. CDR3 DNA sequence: TGTGCCAGCAGTTTGGTGACAGATGAAAAACTGTTTTTT.

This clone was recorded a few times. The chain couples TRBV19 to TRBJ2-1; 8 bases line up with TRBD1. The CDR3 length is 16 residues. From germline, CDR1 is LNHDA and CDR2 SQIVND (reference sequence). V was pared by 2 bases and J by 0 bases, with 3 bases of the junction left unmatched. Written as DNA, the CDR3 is TGTGCCAGTAGTATAACAGGGGGAAGCTCCTACAATGAGCAGTTCTTC. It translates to CASSITGGSSYNEQFF. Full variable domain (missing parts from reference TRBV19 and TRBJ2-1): DGGITQSPKYLFRKEGQNVTLSCEQNLNHDAMYWYRQDPGQGLRLIYYSQIVNDFQKGDIAEGYSVSREKKESFPLTVTSAQKNPTAFYLCASSITGGSSYNEQFFGPGTRLTVL.

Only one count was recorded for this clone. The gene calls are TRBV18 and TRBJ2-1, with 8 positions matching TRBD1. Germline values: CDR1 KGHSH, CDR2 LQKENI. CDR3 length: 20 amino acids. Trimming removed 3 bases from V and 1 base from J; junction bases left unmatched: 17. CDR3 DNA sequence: TGTGCCAGCTCACCTTTCGACCCCGGACAGGGCCCAATATCCTACAATGAGCAGTTCTTC. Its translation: CASSPFDPGQGPISYNEQFF.

The CDR3, as DNA: TGTGCCAGTAGCCCGACAGGGGGGCCCTACGAGCAGTACTTC. The encoded protein is CASSPTGGPYEQYF. The chain combines TRBV19 with TRBJ2-7; 9 bases are a match to TRBD1. Trimming took 6 bases from V and 2 from J; bases not matched to a gene: 5. This CDR3 contains 14 residues. The germline CDR1 and CDR2 sequences are LNHDA and SQIVND (reference sequence). The whole variable domain, remainder taken from reference TRBV19 and TRBJ2-7, is DGGITQSPKYLFRKEGQNVTLSCEQNLNHDAMYWYRQDPGQGLRLIYYSQIVNDFQKGDIAEGYSVSREKKESFPLTVTSAQKNPTAFYLCASSPTGGPYEQYFGPGTRLTVT.

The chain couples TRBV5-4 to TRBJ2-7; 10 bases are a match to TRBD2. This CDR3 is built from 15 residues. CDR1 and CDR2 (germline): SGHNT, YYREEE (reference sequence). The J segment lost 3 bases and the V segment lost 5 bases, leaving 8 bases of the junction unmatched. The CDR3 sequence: CASSLSGTSVYEQYF. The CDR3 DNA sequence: TGTGCCAGCAGTTTGAGTGGGACTAGCGTCTACGAGCAGTACTTC.

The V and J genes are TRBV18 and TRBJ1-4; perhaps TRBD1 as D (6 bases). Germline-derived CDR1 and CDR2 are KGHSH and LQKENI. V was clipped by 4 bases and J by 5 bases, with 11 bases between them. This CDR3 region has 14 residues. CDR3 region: CASSLGQRNEKLFF. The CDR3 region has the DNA TGTGCCAGCTCACTCGGACAGAGGAATGAAAAACTGTTTTTT.

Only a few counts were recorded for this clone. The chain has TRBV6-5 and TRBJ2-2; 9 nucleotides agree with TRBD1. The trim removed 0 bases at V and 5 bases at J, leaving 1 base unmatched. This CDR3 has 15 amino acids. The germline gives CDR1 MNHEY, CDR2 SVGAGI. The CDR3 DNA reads TGTGCCAGCAGTTACTCCGGGACAGGGACCGGGGAGCTGTTTTTT. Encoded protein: CASSYSGTGTGELFF.

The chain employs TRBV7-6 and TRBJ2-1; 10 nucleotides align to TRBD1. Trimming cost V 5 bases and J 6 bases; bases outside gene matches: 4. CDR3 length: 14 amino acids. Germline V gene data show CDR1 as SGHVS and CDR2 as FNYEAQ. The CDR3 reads CASSRRDRGNEQFF. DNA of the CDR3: TGTGCCAGCAGCCGCCGGGACAGGGGCAATGAGCAGTTCTTC.

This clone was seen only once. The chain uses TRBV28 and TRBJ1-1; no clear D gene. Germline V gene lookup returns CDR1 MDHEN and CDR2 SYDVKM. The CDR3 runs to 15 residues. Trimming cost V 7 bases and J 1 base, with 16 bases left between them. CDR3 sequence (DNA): TGTGCCAGCACCCCCTTGACCCGGAGGAACACTGAAGCTTTCTTT. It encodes CASTPLTRRNTEAFF.

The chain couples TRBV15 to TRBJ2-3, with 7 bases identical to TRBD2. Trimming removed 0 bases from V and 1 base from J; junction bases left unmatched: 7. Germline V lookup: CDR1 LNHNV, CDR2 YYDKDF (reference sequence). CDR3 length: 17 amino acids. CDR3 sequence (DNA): TGTGCCACCAGCAGAGAACGGGCGGGAGAGGGCACAGATACGCAGTATTTT. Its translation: CATSRERAGEGTDTQYF. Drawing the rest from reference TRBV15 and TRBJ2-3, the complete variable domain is DAMVIQNPRYQVTQFGKPVTLSCSQTLNHNVMYWYQQKSSQAPKLLFHYYDKDFNNEADTPDNFQSRRPNTSFCFLDIRSPGLGDTAMYLCATSRERAGEGTDTQYFGPGTRLTVL.

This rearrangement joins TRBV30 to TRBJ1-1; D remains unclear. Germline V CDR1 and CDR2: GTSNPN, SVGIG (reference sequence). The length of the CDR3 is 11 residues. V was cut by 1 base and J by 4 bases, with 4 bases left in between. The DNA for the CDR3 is TGTGCCTGGAGTGAGAGCACTGAAGCTTTCTTT. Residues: CAWSESTEAFF.

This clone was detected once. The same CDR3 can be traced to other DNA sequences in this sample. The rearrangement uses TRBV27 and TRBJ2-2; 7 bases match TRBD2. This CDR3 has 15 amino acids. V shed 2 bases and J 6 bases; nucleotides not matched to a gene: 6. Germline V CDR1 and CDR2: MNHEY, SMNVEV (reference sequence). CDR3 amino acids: CASSLRGRASGELFF. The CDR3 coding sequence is TGTGCCAGCAGTTTACGAGGGAGGGCCTCCGGGGAGCTGTTTTTT.

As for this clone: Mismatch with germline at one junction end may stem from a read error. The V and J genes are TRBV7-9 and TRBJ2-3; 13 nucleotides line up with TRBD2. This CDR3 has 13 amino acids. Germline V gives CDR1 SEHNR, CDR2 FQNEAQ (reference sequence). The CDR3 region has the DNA TGTGCCAGCAGCCACTCCGGGACTAGCGGGACCGCTTTT. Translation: CASSHSGTSGTAF.

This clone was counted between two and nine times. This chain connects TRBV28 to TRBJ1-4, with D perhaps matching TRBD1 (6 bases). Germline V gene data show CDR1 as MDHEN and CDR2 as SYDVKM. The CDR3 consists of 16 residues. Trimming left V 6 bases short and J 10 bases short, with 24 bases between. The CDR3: CASSPGDTGRSVKLFF. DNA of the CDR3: TGTGCCAGCAGCCCCGGCGATACAGGGCGGTCGGTAAAACTGTTTTTT.

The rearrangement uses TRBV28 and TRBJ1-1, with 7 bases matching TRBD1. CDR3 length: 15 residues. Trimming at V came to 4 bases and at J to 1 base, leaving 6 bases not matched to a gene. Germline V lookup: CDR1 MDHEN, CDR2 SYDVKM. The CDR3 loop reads CASSSRDRANTEAFF. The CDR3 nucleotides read TGTGCCAGCAGTTCGAGAGACAGGGCGAACACTGAAGCTTTCTTT.

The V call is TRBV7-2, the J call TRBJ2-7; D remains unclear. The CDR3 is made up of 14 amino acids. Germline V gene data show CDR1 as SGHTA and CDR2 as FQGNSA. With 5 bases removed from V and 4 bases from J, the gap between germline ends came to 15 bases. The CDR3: CASSPQTSLYEQYF. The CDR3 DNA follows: TGTGCCAGCAGCCCCCAGACTTCTTTATACGAGCAGTACTTC.

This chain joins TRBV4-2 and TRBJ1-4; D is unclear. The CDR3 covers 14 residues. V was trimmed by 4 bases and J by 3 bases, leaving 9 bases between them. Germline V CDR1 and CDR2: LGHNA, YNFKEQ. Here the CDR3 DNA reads TGTGCCAGCAGCCCACGGGGTGCTAATGAAAAACTGTTTTTT. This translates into CASSPRGANEKLFF.

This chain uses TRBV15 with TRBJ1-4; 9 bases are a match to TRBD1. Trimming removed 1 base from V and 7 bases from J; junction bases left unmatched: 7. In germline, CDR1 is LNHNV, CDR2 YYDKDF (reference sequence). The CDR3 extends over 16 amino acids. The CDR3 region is CATSRAKTGGLEKLFF. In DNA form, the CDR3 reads TGTGCCACCAGCAGAGCCAAAACAGGGGGCCTTGAAAAACTGTTTTTT.

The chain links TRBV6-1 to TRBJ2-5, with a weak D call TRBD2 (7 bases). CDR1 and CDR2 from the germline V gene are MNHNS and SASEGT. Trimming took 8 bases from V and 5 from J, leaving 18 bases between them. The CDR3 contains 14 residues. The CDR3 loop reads CASASPGGAETQYF. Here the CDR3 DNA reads TGTGCCAGCGCTAGTCCGGGGGGCGCGGAGACCCAGTACTTC.

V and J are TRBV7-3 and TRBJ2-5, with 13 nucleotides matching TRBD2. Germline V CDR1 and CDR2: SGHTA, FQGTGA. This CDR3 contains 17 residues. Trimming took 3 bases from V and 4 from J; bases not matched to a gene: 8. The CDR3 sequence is CASSFFGLAGVRETQYF. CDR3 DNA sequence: TGTGCCAGCAGCTTCTTCGGACTAGCGGGAGTGAGAGAGACCCAGTACTTC.

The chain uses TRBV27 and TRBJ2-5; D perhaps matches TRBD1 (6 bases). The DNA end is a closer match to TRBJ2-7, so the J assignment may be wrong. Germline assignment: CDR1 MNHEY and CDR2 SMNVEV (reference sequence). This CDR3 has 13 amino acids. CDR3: CASSRDTRYEQYF. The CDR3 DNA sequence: TGTGCCAGCAGTAGGGACACCAGATACGAGCAGTACTTC.

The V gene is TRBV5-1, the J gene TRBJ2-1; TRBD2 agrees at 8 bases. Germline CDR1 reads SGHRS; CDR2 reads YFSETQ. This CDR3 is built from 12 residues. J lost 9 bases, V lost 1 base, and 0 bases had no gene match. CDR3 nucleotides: TGCGCCAGCAGCTTGCGGGGGGGTGAGCAGTTCTTC. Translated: CASSLRGGEQFF.